Included here is one T cell receptor (beta chain) sequence, with context. This clonotype was found many times. This clone's antigen is unknown. Base-call qualities are not available, and no considerably larger clone is one nucleotide away. The data belong to a study of T-cell reconstitution after alpha-beta-depleted transplantation in children (dated by TCRdb to about 2016). Broadly, across the study: Using TCR repertoire profiling, the study followed T-cell immune reconstitution in a quantitative way in children after TCRalphabeta/CD19-depleted allogeneic hematopoietic cell transplantation.

Library construction relied on PCR. Sequencing used an Illumina HiSeq 2500. TCR library preparation used molecular barcoding, with unique molecular identifiers applied to normalize quantification of the TCRbeta repertoire. The public sequencing data were trimmed at Q25 with fastp and processed into clonotypes with MiXCR by TCRdb, which kept only in-frame beta chains. Rows with one shared CDR3 protein collapse into an entry with the most common genes and DNA. This sample gives roughly 500,000 distinct CDR3 sequences in total; approximately 32% of them show up just once. Around 2.3% of the sample is taken by the ten largest. This specimen was PBMCs from the stem cell graft donor, taken from the stem cell graft. This receptor was taken from a human donor who donated a stem cell graft to a child with aplastic anemia.

The DNA sequence is TGTGCCACCAGTGATACGGGAGGGCCTCGGGAGCAGTTCTTC. This gives the protein CATSDTGGPREQFF. The chain employs TRBV24-1 and TRBJ2-1; TRBD2 fits 8 bases in the junction. The CDR3 contains 14 residues, cysteine and phenylalanine counted. Solely the CDR3 DNA is kept, with 42 bases framed from the first base. V is cut back by 3 bases and J by 10 bases, with 7 bases in the junction unmatched. Via the germline V gene, CDR1 is KGHDR and CDR2 SFDVKD.